The 9 T cell receptor beta chains below were found in one sample sequenced in a study of radiation and T cells in renal cell carcinoma. Time point described: baseline pretreatment blood. The treatment denotes: 15 Gy SBRT to primary tumor, nephrectomy 4 weeks later. Measured with immunoSEQ multiplex PCR; TCRdb has only the in-frame clones, and not every one. Of 150,000 or so clones listed, 88% are singletons. Sequences were derived from blood, sampled from a patient whose treatment included radiotherapy and nephrectomy. These receptor sequences come from a woman in her 70s with renal cell carcinoma.

The CDR3 reads CAWSRGQGGKEQYF. CDR3 bases: TGTGCCTGGAGTAGGGGTCAGGGCGGCAAGGAGCAGTACTTC. This rearrangement joins TRBV30 to TRBJ2-7; D perhaps matches TRBD1 (5 bases). Germline CDR1 GTSNPN, CDR2 SVGIG (reference sequence). CDR3 length equals 14 residues. V was clipped by 2 bases and J by 7 bases, with 18 bases between them.

The chain carries TRBV27 and TRBJ2-3; TRBD2 aligns across 8 bases. Germline CDR1 is MNHEY and CDR2 is SMNVEV (reference sequence). The trim removed 3 bases at V and 2 bases at J, leaving 7 bases unmatched. The CDR3 contains 16 residues. The DNA for the CDR3 is TGTGCCAGCAGTTTTGTTCGGGGGGGCGTCACAGATACGCAGTATTTT. It is translated as CASSFVRGGVTDTQYF.

CDR3 sequence reads: CASSLEQGSDTQYF. The CDR3 DNA reads as TGTGCCAGCAGCTTAGAGCAGGGCTCAGATACGCAGTATTTT. The chain combines TRBV7-2 with TRBJ2-3; perhaps TRBD1 as D (5 bases). CDR1 and CDR2 from the germline V gene are SGHTA and FQGNSA. CDR3 length: 14 amino acids. V was clipped by 1 base and J by 4 bases, with 9 bases between them.

This clone was counted a single time. This chain links TRBV5-4 with TRBJ2-5; no definite D call. Deletions cut 4 bases from V and 13 bases from J, with 5 bases between. The CDR3 is 8 amino acids. The germline V gene encodes CDR1 SGHNT and CDR2 YYREEE (reference sequence). CDR3 sequence: CASSGPYF. The CDR3 DNA reads TGTGCCAGCAGCGGGCCGTACTTC.

In this sample, this clone turned up a few times. This rearrangement joins TRBV7-2 to TRBJ2-2; 12 nucleotides align to TRBD2. The V gene end was trimmed by 3 bases and the J gene end by 6 bases; junction bases not matched to a gene: 8. The germline V gene encodes CDR1 SGHTA and CDR2 FQGNSA. This CDR3 has 17 residues. This CDR3 reads CASSFTSGGPPAGELFF. The CDR3 DNA reads TGTGCCAGCAGCTTTACTAGCGGGGGGCCCCCAGCCGGGGAGCTGTTTTTT.

The chain links TRBV18 to TRBJ2-3; the D gene is possibly TRBD1 (5 bases). In germline, CDR1 is KGHSH, CDR2 LQKENI. Trimming took 7 bases from V and 1 from J, leaving 12 bases between them. The CDR3 covers 14 residues. CDR3 nucleotides: TGTGCCAGCTTCCCAGGGAAGGGCACAGATACGCAGTATTTT. It yields the protein CASFPGKGTDTQYF.

This clone occurred once. The chain joins TRBV19 to TRBJ2-1; D is ambiguous. The CDR3 runs to 13 residues. V was trimmed by 4 bases and J by 7 bases, leaving 11 bases between them. CDR1 and CDR2 from the germline V gene are LNHDA and SQIVND (reference sequence). CDR3 coding DNA: TGTGCCAGTAGTAAGAACTTTTATAATGAGCAGTTCTTC. The encoded protein is CASSKNFYNEQFF.

The chain is built from TRBV27 and TRBJ2-1, with TRBD2 as a possible D gene (6 bases). V was pared by 3 bases and J by 7 bases, with 10 bases between. The CDR3 runs to 13 residues. Germline V gives CDR1 MNHEY, CDR2 SMNVEV (reference sequence). The CDR3 is CASSLWGENEQFF. The CDR3 region has the DNA TGTGCCAGCAGTTTGTGGGGGGAGAATGAGCAGTTCTTC.

V is TRBV11-1 and J is TRBJ1-1; D is unclear. Germline V CDR1 and CDR2: SGHAT, FQDESV (reference sequence). Deletions cut 3 bases from V and 6 bases from J, with 8 bases between. This CDR3 has 12 residues. Here the CDR3 reads CASSFGGAEAFF. The DNA of the CDR3 is TGTGCCAGCAGCTTCGGTGGAGCTGAAGCTTTCTTT.